A single TCR beta chain is shown here with its context. The antigen is not known. The sample originates from a study of persistence of HIV-infected CD4 T cells. Findings of the study overall: Proviral oligoclonality tracked with TCR oligoclonality within the same sorted cells.

Cells were stimulated nonspecifically with anti-CD3/anti-CD28 magnetic beads. Responding CD4+ T cells were sorted by upregulation of both CD40 ligand and CD69. For at least 4 years, plasma HIV-1 RNA was undetectable (<50 copies/mL). The immunoSEQ assay was version 4, run in survey mode. Template was genomic DNA at 10 ng/uL, with up to 1 ug used per sample. Produced via immunoSEQ multiplex PCR; TCRdb's table is partial and in-frame only. The table shows roughly 43,000 clones, with approximately 90% occurring only once. The clonotype originates from an adult man with HIV who was CMV-seropositive. The sequences come from CD4+ T cells sorted from PBMCs after approximately 20-hour stimulation, collected from a patient who received antiretroviral therapy.

In nucleotides, the CDR3 is TGTGCCGGGGGGGACAGGGCCTACTACGAGCAGTACTTC. Protein product: CAGGDRAYYEQYF. The V and J genes are TRBV27 and TRBJ2-7; 9 bases map to TRBD1. Germline V CDR1 and CDR2: MNHEY, SMNVEV (reference sequence). V shed 11 bases and J 3 bases; nucleotides not matched to a gene: 8. This CDR3 is built from 13 residues.